The following is a T cell receptor beta chain sequence with its context. Antigen specificity is unknown. The CDR3 consists of 12 residues. Trimming shortened V by 1 base and J by 10 bases, and 8 bases separated the two germline ends. The germline V gene encodes CDR1 SEHNR and CDR2 FQNEAQ (reference sequence). The sample originates from a study of cytomegalovirus exposure and HLA in healthy donors. About the study: The 120 validation repertoires matched the roughly 670 first-cohort repertoires in platform, a later analysis reported. Study-level points and caveats: Most TCR sequences proved rare, with some public TCRs found in many donors. Specificity of a few CMV-associated chains for CMV antigens was verified in vitro. Cytomegalovirus-associated TCR beta chains were listed, numbering under 200.

Profiling relied on immunoSEQ multiplex PCR, and the TCRdb table lists in-frame clones only, not all of them. The table records fewer than 150,000 clones, about 83% of them present only once. This chain connects TRBV7-9 to TRBJ2-1, with D hard to call. The material sequenced was PBMCs. This receptor was obtained from a man aged 18-30 years in good health and CMV-seronegative. The CDR3 bases are TGTGCCAGCAGCTTAGGGCGAGGCGAGCAGTTCTTC. It translates to CASSLGRGEQFF. Supplemented by reference TRBV7-9 and TRBJ2-1, the full variable domain reads DTGVSQNPRHKITKRGQNVTFRCDPISEHNRLYWYRQTLGQGPEFLTYFQNEAQLEKSRLLSDRFSAERPKGSFSTLEIQRTEQGDSAMYLCASSLGRGEQFFGPGTRLTVL.